This T cell receptor beta chain originates from a study of blood T cell repertoires in COVID-19. Study overall: COVID-19 samples, acute and convalescent, were from the United States, Italy and Spain. Sample material is recorded as cDNA or gDNA derived from T cells, B-cell-depleted T cells, or PBMCs.

Original handling: Scientists estimated how many nucleated cells there were by amplifying reference gene primers. TCRdb's table, derived via immunoSEQ multiplex PCR, lists solely in-frame clones and lacks some. V and J calls and clone size are as listed in that table; D and trimming were resolved from the DNA. The sample lists approximately 180,000 clones; about 91% were seen once. Trimming pared 1 base from V and 3 bases from J, leaving 9 bases between. The CDR3 has 14 residues. CDR1 and CDR2 from the germline V gene are MNHNY and SVGAGI (reference sequence). This clonotype was obtained from a woman in her fifties or sixties with acute or convalescent COVID-19. The sequencing input was peripheral blood. The rearrangement uses TRBV6-6 and TRBJ1-2; the D gene is possibly TRBD1 (6 bases). The CDR3 region has the DNA TGTGCCAGCAGTTACTTACAGGGCGACTATGGCTACACCTTC. Translation gives CASSYLQGDYGYTF.